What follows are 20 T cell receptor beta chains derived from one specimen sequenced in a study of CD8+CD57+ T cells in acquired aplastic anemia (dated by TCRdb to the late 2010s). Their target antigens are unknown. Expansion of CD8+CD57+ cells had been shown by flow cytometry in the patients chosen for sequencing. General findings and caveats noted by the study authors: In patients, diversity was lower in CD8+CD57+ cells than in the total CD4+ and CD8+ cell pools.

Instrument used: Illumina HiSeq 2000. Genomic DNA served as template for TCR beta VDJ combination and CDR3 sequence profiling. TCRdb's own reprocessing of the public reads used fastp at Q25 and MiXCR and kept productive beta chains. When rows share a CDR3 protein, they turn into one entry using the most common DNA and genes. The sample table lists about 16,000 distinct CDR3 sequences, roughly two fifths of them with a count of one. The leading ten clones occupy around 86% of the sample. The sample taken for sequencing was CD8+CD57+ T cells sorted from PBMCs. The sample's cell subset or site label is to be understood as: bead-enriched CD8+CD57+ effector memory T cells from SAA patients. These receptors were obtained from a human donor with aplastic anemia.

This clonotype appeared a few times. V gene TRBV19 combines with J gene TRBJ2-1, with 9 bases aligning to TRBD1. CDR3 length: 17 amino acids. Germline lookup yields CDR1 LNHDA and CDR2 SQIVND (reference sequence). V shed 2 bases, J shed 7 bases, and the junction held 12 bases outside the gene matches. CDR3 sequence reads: CASSINLRDRVGNEQFF. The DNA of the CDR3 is TGTGCCAGTAGTATAAACCTCCGGGACAGGGTTGGGAATGAGCAGTTCTTC.

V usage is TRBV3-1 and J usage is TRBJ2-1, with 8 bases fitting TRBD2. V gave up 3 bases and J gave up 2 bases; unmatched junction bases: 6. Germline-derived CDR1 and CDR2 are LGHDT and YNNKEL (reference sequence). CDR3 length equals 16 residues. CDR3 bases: TGTGCCAGCAGCCAGGATTACGGGGGGGCCTACAATGAGCAGTTCTTC. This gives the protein CASSQDYGGAYNEQFF.

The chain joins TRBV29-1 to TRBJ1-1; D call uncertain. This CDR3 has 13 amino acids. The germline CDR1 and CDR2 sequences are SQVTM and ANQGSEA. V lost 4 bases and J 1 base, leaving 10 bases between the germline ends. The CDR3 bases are TGCAGCGTTGCTTCGGCTTCGAACACTGAAGCTTTCTTT. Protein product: CSVASASNTEAFF.

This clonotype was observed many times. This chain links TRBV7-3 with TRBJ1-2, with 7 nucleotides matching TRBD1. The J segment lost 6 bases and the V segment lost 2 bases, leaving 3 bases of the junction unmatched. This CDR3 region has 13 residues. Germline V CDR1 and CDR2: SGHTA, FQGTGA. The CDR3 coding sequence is TGTGCCAGCAGCTTAGGAGGGGGCGATGGCTACACCTTC. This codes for CASSLGGGDGYTF.

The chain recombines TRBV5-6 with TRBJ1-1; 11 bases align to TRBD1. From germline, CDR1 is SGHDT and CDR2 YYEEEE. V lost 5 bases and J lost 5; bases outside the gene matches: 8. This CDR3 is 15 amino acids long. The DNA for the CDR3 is TGTGCCAGCAGACCGGGACAGGGGGGGGTTACTGAAGCTTTCTTT. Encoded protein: CASRPGQGGVTEAFF.

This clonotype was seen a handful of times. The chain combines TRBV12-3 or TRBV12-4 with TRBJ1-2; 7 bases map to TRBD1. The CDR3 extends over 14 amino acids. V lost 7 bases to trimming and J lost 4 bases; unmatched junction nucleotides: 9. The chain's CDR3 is CASTLVAGGYGYTF. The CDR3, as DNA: TGTGCCAGCACCCTAGTCGCAGGGGGCTATGGCTACACCTTC.

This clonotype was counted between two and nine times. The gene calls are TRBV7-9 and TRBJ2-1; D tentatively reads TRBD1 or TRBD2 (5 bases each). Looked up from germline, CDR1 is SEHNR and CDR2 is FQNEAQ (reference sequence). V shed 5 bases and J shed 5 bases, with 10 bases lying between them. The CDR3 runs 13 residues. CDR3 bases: TGTGCCAGCAGCCCGACGGGACACAATGAGCAGTTCTTC. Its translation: CASSPTGHNEQFF. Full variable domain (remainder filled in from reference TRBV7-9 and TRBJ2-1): DTGVSQNPRHKITKRGQNVTFRCDPISEHNRLYWYRQTLGQGPEFLTYFQNEAQLEKSRLLSDRFSAERPKGSFSTLEIQRTEQGDSAMYLCASSPTGHNEQFFGPGTRLTVL.

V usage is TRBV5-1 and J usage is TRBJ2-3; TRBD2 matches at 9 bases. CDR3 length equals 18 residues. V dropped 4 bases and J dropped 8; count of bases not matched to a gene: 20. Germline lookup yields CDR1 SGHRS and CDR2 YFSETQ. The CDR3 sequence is CASSTYPSGASGVGTQYF. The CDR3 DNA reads TGCGCCAGCAGCACATATCCGTCAGGGGCTAGCGGGGTTGGTACGCAGTATTTT.

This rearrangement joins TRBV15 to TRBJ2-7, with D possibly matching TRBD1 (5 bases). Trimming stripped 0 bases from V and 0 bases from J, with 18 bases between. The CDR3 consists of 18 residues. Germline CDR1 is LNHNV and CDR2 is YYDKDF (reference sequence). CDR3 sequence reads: CATSRDGTGGASSYEQYF. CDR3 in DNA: TGTGCCACCAGCAGAGACGGAACCGGTGGGGCGAGCTCCTACGAGCAGTACTTC.

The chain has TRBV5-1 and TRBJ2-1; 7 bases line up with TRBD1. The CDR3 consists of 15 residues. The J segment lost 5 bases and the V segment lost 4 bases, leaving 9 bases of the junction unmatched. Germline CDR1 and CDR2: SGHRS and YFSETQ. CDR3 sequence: CASSGRKGQDNEQFF. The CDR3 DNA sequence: TGCGCCAGCAGCGGCCGAAAAGGACAGGACAATGAGCAGTTCTTC.

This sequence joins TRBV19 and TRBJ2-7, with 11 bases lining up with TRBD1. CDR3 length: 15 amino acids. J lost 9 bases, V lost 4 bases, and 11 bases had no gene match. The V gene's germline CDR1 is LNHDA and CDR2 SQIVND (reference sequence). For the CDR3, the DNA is TGTGCCAGTAGTACACCAAGGGACAGGGGGTTCGGGCAGTACTTC. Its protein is CASSTPRDRGFGQYF.

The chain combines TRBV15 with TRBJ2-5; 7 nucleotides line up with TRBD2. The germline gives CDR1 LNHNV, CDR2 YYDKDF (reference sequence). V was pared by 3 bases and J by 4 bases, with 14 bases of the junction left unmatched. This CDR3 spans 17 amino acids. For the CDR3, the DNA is TGTGCCACCAGCAGCTTAGGGGACTGGGGAGGGGCAGAGACCCAGTACTTC. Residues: CATSSLGDWGGAETQYF.

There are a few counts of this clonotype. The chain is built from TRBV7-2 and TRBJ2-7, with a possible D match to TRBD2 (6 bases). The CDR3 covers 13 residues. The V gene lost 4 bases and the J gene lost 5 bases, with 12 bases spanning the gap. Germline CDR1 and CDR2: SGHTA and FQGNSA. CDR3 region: CASSWGDWDEQYF. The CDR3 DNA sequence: TGTGCCAGCAGCTGGGGGGACTGGGACGAGCAGTACTTC.

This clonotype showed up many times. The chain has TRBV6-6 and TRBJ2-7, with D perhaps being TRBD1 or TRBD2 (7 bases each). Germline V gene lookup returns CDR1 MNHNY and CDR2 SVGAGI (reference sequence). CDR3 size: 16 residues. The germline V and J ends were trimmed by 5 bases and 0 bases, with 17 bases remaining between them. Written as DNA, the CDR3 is TGTGCCAGCAGTACGTCAGGGGGGGGCCTCTCCTACGAGCAGTACTTC. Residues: CASSTSGGGLSYEQYF.

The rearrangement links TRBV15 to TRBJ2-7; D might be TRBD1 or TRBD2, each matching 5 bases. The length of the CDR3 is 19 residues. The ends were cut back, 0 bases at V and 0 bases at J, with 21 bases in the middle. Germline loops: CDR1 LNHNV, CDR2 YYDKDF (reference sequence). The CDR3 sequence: CATSRDGTGGAGSSYEQYF. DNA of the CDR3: TGTGCCACCAGCAGAGACGGAACCGGTGGGGCGGGCAGCTCCTACGAGCAGTACTTC.

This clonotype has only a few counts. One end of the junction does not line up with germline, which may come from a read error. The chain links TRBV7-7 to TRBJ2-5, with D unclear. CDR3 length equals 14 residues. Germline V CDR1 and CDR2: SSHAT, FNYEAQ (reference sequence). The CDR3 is CASSLAPSTETQYF. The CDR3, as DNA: TGTGCTAGCAGCTTAGCTCCCAGCACGGAGACCCAGTACTTC. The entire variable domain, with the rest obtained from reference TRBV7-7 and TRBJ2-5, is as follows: GAGVSQSPRYKVTKRGQDVTLRCDPISSHATLYWYQQALGQGPEFLTYFNYEAQPDKSGLPSDRFSAERPEGSISTLTIQRTEQRDSAMYRCASSLAPSTETQYFGPGTRLLVL.

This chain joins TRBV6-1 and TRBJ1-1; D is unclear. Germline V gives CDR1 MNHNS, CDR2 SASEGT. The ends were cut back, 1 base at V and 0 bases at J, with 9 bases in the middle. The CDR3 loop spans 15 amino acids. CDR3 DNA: TGTGCCAGCAGTGAAGAAGCAGCCATGAACACTGAAGCTTTCTTT. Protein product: CASSEEAAMNTEAFF.

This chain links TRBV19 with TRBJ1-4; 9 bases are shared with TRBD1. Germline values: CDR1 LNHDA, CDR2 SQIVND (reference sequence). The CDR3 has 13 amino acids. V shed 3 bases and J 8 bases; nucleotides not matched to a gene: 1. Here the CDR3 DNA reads TGTGCCAGTAGTATCGGGACAGGGGAAAAACTGTTTTTT. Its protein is CASSIGTGEKLFF.

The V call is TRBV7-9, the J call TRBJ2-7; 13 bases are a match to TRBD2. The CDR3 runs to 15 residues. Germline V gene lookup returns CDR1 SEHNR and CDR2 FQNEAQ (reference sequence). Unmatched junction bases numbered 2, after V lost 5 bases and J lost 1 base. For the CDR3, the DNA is TGTGCCAGCAGCACGGGACTAGCGGGATCCTACGAGCAGTACTTC. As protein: CASSTGLAGSYEQYF.

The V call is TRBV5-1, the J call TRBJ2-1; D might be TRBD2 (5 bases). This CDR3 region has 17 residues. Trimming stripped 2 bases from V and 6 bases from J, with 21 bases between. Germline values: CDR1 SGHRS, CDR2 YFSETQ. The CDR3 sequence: CASSFQPRGEGLNEQFF. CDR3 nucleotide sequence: TGCGCCAGCAGCTTCCAACCCCGGGGTGAAGGGCTCAATGAGCAGTTCTTC.